Detailed here is one TCR beta chain. Assay used: immunoSEQ multiplex PCR; TCRdb lists only in-frame clones, some missing. The repertoire holds some 150,000 clones, with 80% to 90% as singletons. The sample comes from a study of blood T cell repertoires in COVID-19. Per the germline V gene, CDR1 is SGHRS and CDR2 is YFSETQ. The CDR3 spans 15 residues. The ends were cut back, 0 bases at V and 9 bases at J, with 13 bases in the middle. The J gene is TRBJ1-6, the V gene TRBV5-1, with D maybe TRBD1 (6 bases). This TCR was sampled from a human donor with acute or convalescent COVID-19. The donor label of this sample is uncertain. What was sequenced was peripheral blood. This chain's CDR3 is CASSLGQGRSSPLHF. The CDR3 DNA reads TGCGCCAGCAGCTTGGGGCAGGGGAGAAGTTCACCCCTCCACTTT.